Reported below is one T cell receptor (beta chain). What it binds is not known. Treatment indicated: oral pan-JAK inhibitor, 5-10 mg twice daily. Those with alopecia areata gave lesional scalp punch biopsies and peripheral blood. The data are from a study of CD8+ T cells in alopecia areata. CDR1 SGHNT and CDR2 YYREEE come from the germline V gene (reference sequence). V lost 1 base, J lost 1 base, and 2 bases lay in between. The length of the CDR3 is 12 residues. Study-level results: Tofacitinib produced a significant decrease in scalp clonality and in expanded CD8+ clones among the top 100.

After isolation, RNA underwent reverse transcription to generate cDNA as the sequencing template. TCRdb keeps only in-frame clones here, not all; method: immunoSEQ multiplex PCR. The sample yields some 200,000 clones, 55% to 70% seen once. The rearrangement links TRBV5-4 to TRBJ1-1; no clear D gene. The material was CD4+ T cells sorted from blood, obtained at week 24, from a patient treated with tofacitinib. The receptor was isolated from a human donor with alopecia areata. CDR3 sequence reads: CASSLKNTEAFF. The CDR3 DNA sequence: TGTGCCAGCAGCTTGAAGAACACTGAAGCTTTCTTT.